This T cell receptor beta chain was obtained from a study of blood T cells in healthy people across ages. Study-level points and caveats: Across the age range, TCR beta diversity per million T cells fell in a roughly linear way.

Primed by a sample-barcoded 5' primer and a J-beta primer mix, a second PCR proceeded for about 6 to 11 cycles. One entry per CDR3 protein, called by TCRdb with MiXCR from the 5' RACE reads. The sample consists of roughly 700,000 distinct CDR3 sequences, about 52% of them appearing once. With respect to this clonotype: The antigen is unknown.

Germline CDR1 SGHTA, CDR2 FQGNSA. Trimming took 8 bases from V and 0 from J; bases not matched to a gene: 13. The CDR3 consists of 18 residues. Sequenced sample: blood. The gene calls are TRBV7-2 and TRBJ2-6, with 7 bases lining up with TRBD1. The receptor's source is a woman aged 60-75 years in good health. DNA of the CDR3: TGTGCCAGCGCTCCCTATACAGGGGCGGGCTCTGGGGCCAACGTCCTGACTTTC. Its translation is CASAPYTGAGSGANVLTF.